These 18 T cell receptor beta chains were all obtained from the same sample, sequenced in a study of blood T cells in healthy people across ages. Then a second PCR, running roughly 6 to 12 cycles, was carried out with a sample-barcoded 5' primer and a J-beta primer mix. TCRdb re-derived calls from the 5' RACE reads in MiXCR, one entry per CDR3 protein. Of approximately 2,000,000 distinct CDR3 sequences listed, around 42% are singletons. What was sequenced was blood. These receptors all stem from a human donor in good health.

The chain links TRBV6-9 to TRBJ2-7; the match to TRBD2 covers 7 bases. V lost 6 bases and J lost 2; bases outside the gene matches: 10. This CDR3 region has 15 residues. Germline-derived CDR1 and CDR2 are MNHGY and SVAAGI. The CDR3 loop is CASRHHPRGAYEQYF. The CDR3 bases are TGTGCCAGCAGACACCACCCTCGGGGGGCCTACGAGCAGTACTTC.

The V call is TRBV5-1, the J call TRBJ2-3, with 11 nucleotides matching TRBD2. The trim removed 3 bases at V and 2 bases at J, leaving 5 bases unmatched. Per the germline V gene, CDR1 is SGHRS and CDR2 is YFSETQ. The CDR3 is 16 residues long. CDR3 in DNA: TGCGCCAGCAGCTGGGGACTAGCGGACTTCACAGATACGCAGTATTTT. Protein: CASSWGLADFTDTQYF.

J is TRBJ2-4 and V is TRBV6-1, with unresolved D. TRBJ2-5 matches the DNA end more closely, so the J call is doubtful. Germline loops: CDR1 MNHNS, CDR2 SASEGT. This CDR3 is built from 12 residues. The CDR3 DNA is TGTGCCAGCAAGTGGGGTTCAGAGACCCAGTACTTC. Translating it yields CASKWGSETQYF.

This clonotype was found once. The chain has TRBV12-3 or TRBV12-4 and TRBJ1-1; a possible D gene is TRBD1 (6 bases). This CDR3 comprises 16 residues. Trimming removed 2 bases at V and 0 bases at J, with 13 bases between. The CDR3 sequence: CASSLRPGAMNTEAFF. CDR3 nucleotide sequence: TGTGCCAGCAGTTTACGGCCGGGGGCCATGAACACTGAAGCTTTCTTT.

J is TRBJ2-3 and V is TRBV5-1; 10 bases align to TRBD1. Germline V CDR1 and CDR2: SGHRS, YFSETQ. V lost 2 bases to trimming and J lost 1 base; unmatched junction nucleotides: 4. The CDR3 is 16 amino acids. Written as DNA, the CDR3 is TGCGCCAGCAGCTTATTGGGACAGGGGCGCACAGATACGCAGTATTTT. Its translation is CASSLLGQGRTDTQYF.

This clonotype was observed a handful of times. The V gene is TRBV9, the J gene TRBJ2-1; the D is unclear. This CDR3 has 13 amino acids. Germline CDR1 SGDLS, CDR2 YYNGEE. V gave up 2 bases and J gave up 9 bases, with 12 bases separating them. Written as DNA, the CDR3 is TGTGCCAGCAGCGTCCGTTTTAACAGTGAGCAGTTCTTC. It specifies CASSVRFNSEQFF.

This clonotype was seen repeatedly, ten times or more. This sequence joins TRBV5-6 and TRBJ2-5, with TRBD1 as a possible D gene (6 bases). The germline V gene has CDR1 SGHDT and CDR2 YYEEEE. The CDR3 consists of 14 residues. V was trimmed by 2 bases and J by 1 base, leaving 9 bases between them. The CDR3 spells CASSFTGTQETQYF. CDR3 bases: TGTGCCAGCAGCTTTACAGGGACCCAAGAGACCCAGTACTTC.

CDR3 loop: CASSQETDNEKLFF. Here the CDR3 DNA reads TGTGCCAGCAGCCAAGAAACGGATAATGAAAAACTGTTTTTT. The chain carries TRBV4-2 and TRBJ1-4; D unclear. V was pared by 0 bases and J by 4 bases, with 6 bases between. CDR1 is LGHNA and CDR2 is YNFKEQ in the germline V gene. The CDR3 has 14 residues.

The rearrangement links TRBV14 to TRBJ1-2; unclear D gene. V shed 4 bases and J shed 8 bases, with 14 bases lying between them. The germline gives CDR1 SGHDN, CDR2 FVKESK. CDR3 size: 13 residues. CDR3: CASSPEIGVGYTF. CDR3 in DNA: TGTGCCAGCAGCCCCGAGATTGGGGTAGGCTACACCTTC.

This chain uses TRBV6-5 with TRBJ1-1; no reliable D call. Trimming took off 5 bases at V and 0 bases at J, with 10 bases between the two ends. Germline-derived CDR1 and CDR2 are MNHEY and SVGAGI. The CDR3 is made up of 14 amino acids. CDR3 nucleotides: TGTGCCAGCAGTAGGGAAGTTATGAACACTGAAGCTTTCTTT. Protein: CASSREVMNTEAFF.

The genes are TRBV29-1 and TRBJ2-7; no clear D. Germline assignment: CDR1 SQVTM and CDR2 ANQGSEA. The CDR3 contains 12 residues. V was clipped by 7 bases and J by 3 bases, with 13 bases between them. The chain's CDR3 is CSALTAVYEQYF. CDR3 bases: TGCAGCGCCCTGACGGCAGTCTACGAGCAGTACTTC.

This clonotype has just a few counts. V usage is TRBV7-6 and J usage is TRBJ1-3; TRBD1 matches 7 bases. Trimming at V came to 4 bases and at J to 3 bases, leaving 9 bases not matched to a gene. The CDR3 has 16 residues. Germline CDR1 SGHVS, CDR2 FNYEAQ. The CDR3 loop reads CASSSNQGGSGNTIYF. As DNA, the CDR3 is TGTGCCAGCAGCTCTAACCAGGGGGGGAGTGGAAACACCATATATTTT. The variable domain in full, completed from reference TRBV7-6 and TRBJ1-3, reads GAGVSQSPRYKVTKRGQDVALRCDPISGHVSLYWYRQALGQGPEFLTYFNYEAQQDKSGLPNDRFSAERPEGSISTLTIQRTEQRDSAMYRCASSSNQGGSGNTIYFGEGSWLTVV.

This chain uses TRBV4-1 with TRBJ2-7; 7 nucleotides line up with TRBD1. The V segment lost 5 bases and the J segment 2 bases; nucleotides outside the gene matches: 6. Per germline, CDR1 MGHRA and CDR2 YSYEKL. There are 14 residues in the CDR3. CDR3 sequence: CASSIRDSTYEQYF. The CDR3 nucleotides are TGCGCCAGCAGCATCCGGGACAGTACCTACGAGCAGTACTTC.

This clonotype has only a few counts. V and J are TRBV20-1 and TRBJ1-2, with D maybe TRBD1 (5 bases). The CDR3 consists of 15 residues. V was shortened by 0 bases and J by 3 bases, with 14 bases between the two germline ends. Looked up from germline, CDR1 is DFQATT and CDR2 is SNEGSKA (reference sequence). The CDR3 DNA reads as TGCAGTGCTAGAGAGGAACCCGGGGACGACTATGGCTACACCTTC. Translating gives CSAREEPGDDYGYTF.

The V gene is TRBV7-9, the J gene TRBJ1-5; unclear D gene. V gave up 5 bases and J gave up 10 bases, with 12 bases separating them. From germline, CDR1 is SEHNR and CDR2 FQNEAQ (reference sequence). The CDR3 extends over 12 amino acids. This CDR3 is CASSPDHEPQHF. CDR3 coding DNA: TGTGCCAGCAGCCCGGACCACGAACCCCAGCATTTT.

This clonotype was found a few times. The CDR3 DNA reads as TGTGCCAGCAGCTTAAGTCTCGGCAGGGGCAGCGATGGCTACACCTTC. Protein: CASSLSLGRGSDGYTF. V is TRBV7-2 and J is TRBJ1-2, with D possibly TRBD1 on 6 matching bases. The germline CDR1 and CDR2 sequences are SGHTA and FQGNSA. The CDR3 spans 16 residues. Trimming stripped 2 bases from V and 6 bases from J, with 19 bases between.

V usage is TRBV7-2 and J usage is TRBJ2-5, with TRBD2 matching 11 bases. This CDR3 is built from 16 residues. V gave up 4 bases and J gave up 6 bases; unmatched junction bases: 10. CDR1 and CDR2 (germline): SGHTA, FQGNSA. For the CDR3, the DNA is TGTGCCAGCAGCTCTCAACTAGCGGGGGTTGGGAAGACCCAGTACTTC. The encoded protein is CASSSQLAGVGKTQYF.

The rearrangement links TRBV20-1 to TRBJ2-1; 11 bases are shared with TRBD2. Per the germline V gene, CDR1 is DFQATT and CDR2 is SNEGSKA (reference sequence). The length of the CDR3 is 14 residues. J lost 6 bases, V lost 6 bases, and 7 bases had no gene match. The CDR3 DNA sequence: TGCAGTGCCTATCTAGCGGGGGGCGCCAATGAGCAGTTCTTC. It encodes CSAYLAGGANEQFF.